Each of the 24 T cell receptor beta chains below was sequenced from the same sample in a study of blood T cells in healthy people across ages. Through a sample-barcoded 5' primer and a J-beta primer mix, a second PCR was run for 7 to 11 cycles. TCRdb passed the 5' RACE reads through MiXCR, listing each CDR3 protein once. The data contain approximately 1,700,000 distinct CDR3 sequences, roughly two fifths of them singletons. Sequencing was done on a sample of blood. All receptors derive from a human donor in good health.

The chain uses TRBV5-1 and TRBJ1-1; D ambiguous. The CDR3 extends over 14 amino acids. Germline CDR1 is SGHRS and CDR2 is YFSETQ. Trimming removed 1 base from V and 2 bases from J, with 9 bases in between. The CDR3 nucleotides read TGCGCCAGCAGCTTGTCTTTCGGTAACACTGAAGCTTTCTTT. This translates into CASSLSFGNTEAFF.

V and J are TRBV6-4 and TRBJ1-1, with D possibly being TRBD1 (6 bases). This CDR3 has 14 amino acids. Looked up from germline, CDR1 is MRHNA and CDR2 is SNTAGT. The V and J ends lost 6 bases and 4 bases respectively, with 15 bases between them. CDR3 in DNA: TGTGCCAGCAGGGCGACTAGGGGGGGCACTGAAGCTTTCTTT. This sequence encodes CASRATRGGTEAFF.

This clonotype was counted a few times. V usage is TRBV5-8 and J usage is TRBJ2-3; no clear D. The CDR3 runs to 13 residues. Looked up from germline, CDR1 is SGHTS and CDR2 is YDEGEE. Trimming cost V 4 bases and J 4 bases, with 10 bases left between them. CDR3 DNA: TGTGCCAGCAGCCCCCGACTTCCAGATACGCAGTATTTT. Its protein product is CASSPRLPDTQYF.

On this clonotype itself: One end of the junction fails to match germline, which may point to a read error. V and J are TRBV5-5 and TRBJ1-2, with 7 positions matching TRBD1. The CDR3 extends over 16 amino acids. The germline V gene has CDR1 SGHKS and CDR2 YYEKEE (reference sequence). Here the CDR3 DNA reads TGTGCCCGCAGCCCGAGACAGGGTGGTACGAACTATGGCTACACCTTC. As protein: CARSPRQGGTNYGYTF.

The chain couples TRBV12-3 or TRBV12-4 to TRBJ2-4, with 15 bases lining up with TRBD2. The CDR3 length is 15 residues. The trim removed 5 bases at V and 15 bases at J, leaving 11 bases unmatched. The CDR3 nucleotides read TGTGCCAGCAGTGGAAGGACTAGCGGGGGGGCCGTTGTGTACTTC. Translated: CASSGRTSGGAVVYF.

The CDR3 is CASSSYRLDYGYTF. CDR3 nucleotide sequence: TGTGCCAGCAGCTCCTACCGTTTGGACTATGGCTACACCTTC. This chain uses TRBV7-9 with TRBJ1-2, with D uncertain. The germline V gene has CDR1 SEHNR and CDR2 FQNEAQ (reference sequence). The V end lost 4 bases, the J end lost 3 bases, and 12 bases lay between the germline ends. This CDR3 region has 14 residues.

This clonotype was seen only a few times. The germline gene is not matched at one end of the junction; a read error may be the cause. This chain joins TRBV7-7 and TRBJ1-1, with 10 bases lining up with TRBD1. Germline V CDR1 and CDR2: SSHAT, FNYEAQ (reference sequence). This CDR3 contains 13 residues. DNA for the CDR3: TGTGCTAGCAGCTTGGACAGGGGGTCTGAAGCTTTCTTT. It yields the protein CASSLDRGSEAFF.

The sample holds a few counts of this clonotype. CDR3 sequence reads: CASSPVGGRDSYEQYF. As DNA, the CDR3 is TGTGCCAGCAGCCCAGTTGGAGGGCGGGACTCCTACGAGCAGTACTTC. This chain uses TRBV7-9 with TRBJ2-7, with D perhaps TRBD2 (6 bases). The V end lost 5 bases, the J end lost 0 bases, and 17 bases lay between the germline ends. This CDR3 is built from 16 residues. Germline CDR1 and CDR2: SEHNR and FQNEAQ (reference sequence).

The V gene is TRBV3-1, the J gene TRBJ1-1; the D is unclear. CDR3 length: 14 residues. Trimming stripped 0 bases from V and 0 bases from J, with 5 bases between. From germline, CDR1 is LGHDT and CDR2 YNNKEL (reference sequence). CDR3 in DNA: TGTGCCAGCAGCCAAGACGTACTGAACACTGAAGCTTTCTTT. It specifies CASSQDVLNTEAFF.

The table lists this clonotype with a few counts. V and J are TRBV9 and TRBJ1-2, with no clear D. V dropped 2 bases and J dropped 4 bases, with 9 bases sitting between them. From germline, CDR1 is SGDLS and CDR2 YYNGEE. The CDR3 length is 13 residues. The CDR3 DNA reads TGTGCCAGCAGCGTTAGGACCTCCTATGGCTACACCTTC. Residues: CASSVRTSYGYTF.

Concerning this clonotype: Germline is not matched at one junction end, which may reflect a read error. The chain has TRBV3-1 and TRBJ1-4; weak D call: TRBD1 (5 bases). The germline CDR1 and CDR2 sequences are LGHDT and YNNKEL (reference sequence). The CDR3 has 16 amino acids. CDR3 in amino acids: CASSQDYDSFNEKRFF. CDR3 sequence (DNA): TGTGCCAGCAGCCAAGACTACGACAGCTTTAATGAAAAACGGTTTTTT.

The CDR3 DNA is TGTGCCAGCAGCCCCCAAACAGGGGAATGGTCTCACAATGAGCAGTTCTTC. Translating it yields CASSPQTGEWSHNEQFF. The rearrangement uses TRBV11-3 and TRBJ2-1, with TRBD1 identical over 7 bases. This CDR3 is 17 amino acids long. CDR1 and CDR2 from the germline V gene are SGHNT and YENEEA. The trim removed 5 bases at V and 5 bases at J, leaving 15 bases unmatched.

This clonotype was recorded a few times. The rearrangement links TRBV20-1 to TRBJ2-3; D possibly corresponds to TRBD1 (5 bases). Deletions cut 5 bases from V and 11 bases from J, with 20 bases between. In germline, CDR1 is DFQATT, CDR2 SNEGSKA (reference sequence). The CDR3 loop spans 13 amino acids. CDR3 region: CSASRLRQTLQYF. The CDR3 DNA follows: TGCAGTGCTTCCCGACTTAGACAGACCCTGCAGTATTTT.

This clonotype appeared a few times. The chain has TRBV2 and TRBJ1-2; 10 bases map to TRBD1. CDR3 length: 17 residues. V lost 1 base to trimming and J lost 3 bases; unmatched junction nucleotides: 8. Germline CDR1 reads SNHLY; CDR2 reads FYNNEI. The CDR3 region has the DNA TGTGCCAGCAGTGAAGGAACGGGACAGGGGCTATACTATGGCTACACCTTC. Translated: CASSEGTGQGLYYGYTF. Full variable domain (outside the CDR3, taken from reference TRBV2 and TRBJ1-2): EPEVTQTPSHQVTQMGQEVILRCVPISNHLYFYWYRQILGQKVEFLVSFYNNEISEKSEIFDDQFSVERPDGSNFTLKIRSTKLEDSAMYFCASSEGTGQGLYYGYTFGSGTRLTVV.

This clonotype has more than one count but fewer than ten. The chain joins TRBV6-6 to TRBJ2-7; D is possibly TRBD2 (6 bases). CDR3 size: 13 residues. V was pared by 5 bases and J by 4 bases, with 12 bases between. In germline, CDR1 is MNHNY, CDR2 SVGAGI (reference sequence). The CDR3 sequence is CASSRERVYEQYF. The CDR3 DNA sequence: TGTGCCAGCAGTCGCGAGCGGGTATACGAGCAGTACTTC.

This clonotype was observed a few times. The chain joins TRBV6-2 or TRBV6-3 to TRBJ2-1; possibly TRBD2 for D (7 bases). Germline CDR1 is MNHEY and CDR2 is SVGEGT. The CDR3 consists of 18 residues. V lost 0 bases, J lost 0 bases, and 15 bases lay in between. For the CDR3, the DNA is TGTGCCAGCAGTTACTCTGGGGGGGCGGCTAGCTCCTACAATGAGCAGTTCTTC. Translating gives CASSYSGGAASSYNEQFF.

This clonotype turned up a few times. The gene calls are TRBV6-5 and TRBJ2-7; TRBD1 matches at 9 bases. The length of the CDR3 is 15 residues. After removal of 3 bases from V and 4 bases from J, the junction contained 7 bases not matched to a gene. CDR1 MNHEY and CDR2 SVGAGI come from the germline V gene. CDR3 sequence reads: CASSYYAGQGYEQYF. The CDR3, as DNA: TGTGCCAGCAGTTATTATGCGGGACAGGGTTACGAGCAGTACTTC.

Concerning this clonotype itself: A read error is possible here, since a much larger clone lies one base away. This chain links TRBV4-1 with TRBJ2-3; tentative D call: TRBD2 (5 bases). There are 13 residues in the CDR3. From germline, CDR1 is MGHRA and CDR2 YSYEKL. CDR3 sequence (DNA): TGCGCCAGCGGCCAGGCACTAGGGCCCACGCAGTATTTT. It translates to CASGQALGPTQYF.

The table lists this clonotype with a few counts. This chain connects TRBV20-1 to TRBJ2-1; no reliable D call. Trimming cost V 0 bases and J 4 bases, with 13 bases left between them. The CDR3 sequence is 15 residues long. Germline CDR1 is DFQATT and CDR2 is SNEGSKA (reference sequence). The CDR3 DNA is TGCAGTGCTAGAGAGAAGGACCCGTGGTACAATGAGCAGTTCTTC. It codes for CSAREKDPWYNEQFF.

This clonotype has just a few counts. The J gene is TRBJ2-1, the V gene TRBV10-3; 10 bases fit TRBD2. The germline V gene encodes CDR1 ENHRY and CDR2 SYGVKD. The CDR3 is 15 amino acids. Losses at the gene ends were 3 bases for V and 9 bases for J; bases not matched to a gene: 8. CDR3 sequence: CAISEPSGGEAEQFF. The CDR3 DNA reads TGTGCCATCAGTGAACCTAGCGGGGGCGAGGCTGAGCAGTTCTTC.

With respect to this clonotype: A read error may produce the germline difference seen at one junction end. This chain links TRBV5-1 with TRBJ2-5; D not certain. The germline V gene encodes CDR1 SGHRS and CDR2 YFSETQ. The CDR3 consists of 13 residues. CDR3: CVSSNPSSETQYF. The CDR3 coding sequence is TGCGTCAGCAGCAACCCATCGTCCGAGACCCAGTACTTC.

The chain is built from TRBV12-3 or TRBV12-4 and TRBJ1-1; possible D gene TRBD1, 6 bases. The germline V and J ends were trimmed by 3 bases and 0 bases, with 11 bases remaining between them. The CDR3 sequence is 15 residues long. CDR3 sequence reads: CASSFSGAMNTEAFF. The CDR3 nucleotides read TGTGCCAGCAGTTTTTCGGGGGCTATGAACACTGAAGCTTTCTTT.

CDR3 nucleotides: TGTGCCAGCAGCCACGACAGGTTTAGCACAGATACGCAGTATTTT. Protein sequence: CASSHDRFSTDTQYF. The V call is TRBV7-9, the J call TRBJ2-3; tentatively, D is TRBD1 (6 bases). The CDR3 runs 15 residues. Germline CDR1 and CDR2: SEHNR and FQNEAQ (reference sequence). Trimming cost V 5 bases and J 0 bases, with 12 bases left between them.

The rearrangement links TRBV6-1 to TRBJ2-4; D possibly matches TRBD1 or TRBD2 (7 bases each). Near its end, the DNA agrees better with TRBJ2-7, so the J call may be wrong. In germline, CDR1 is MNHNS, CDR2 SASEGT. This CDR3 region has 16 residues. This CDR3 reads CASSELGRGPESEQYF. The CDR3 nucleotides are TGTGCCAGCAGTGAACTTGGGAGGGGGCCTGAGAGCGAGCAGTACTTC.